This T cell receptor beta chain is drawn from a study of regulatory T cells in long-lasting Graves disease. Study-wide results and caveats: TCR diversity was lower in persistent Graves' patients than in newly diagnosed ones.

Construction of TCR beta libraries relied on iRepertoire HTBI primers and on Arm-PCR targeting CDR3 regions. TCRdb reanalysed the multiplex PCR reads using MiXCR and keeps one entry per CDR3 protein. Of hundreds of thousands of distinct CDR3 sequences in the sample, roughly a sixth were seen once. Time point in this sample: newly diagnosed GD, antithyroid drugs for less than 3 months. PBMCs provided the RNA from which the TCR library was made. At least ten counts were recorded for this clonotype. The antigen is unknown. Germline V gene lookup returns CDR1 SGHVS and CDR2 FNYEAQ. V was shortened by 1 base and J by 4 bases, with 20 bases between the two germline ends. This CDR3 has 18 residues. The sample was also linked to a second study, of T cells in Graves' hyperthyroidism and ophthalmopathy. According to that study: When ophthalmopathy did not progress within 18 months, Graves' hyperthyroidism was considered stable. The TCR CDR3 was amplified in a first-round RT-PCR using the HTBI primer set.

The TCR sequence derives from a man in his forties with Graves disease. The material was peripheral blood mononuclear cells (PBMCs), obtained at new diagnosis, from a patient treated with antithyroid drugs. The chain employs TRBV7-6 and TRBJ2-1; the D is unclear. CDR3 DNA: TGTGCCAGCAGCTTAGAGCCCAAGACACCACTGACGTACAATGAGCAGTTCTTC. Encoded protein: CASSLEPKTPLTYNEQFF.